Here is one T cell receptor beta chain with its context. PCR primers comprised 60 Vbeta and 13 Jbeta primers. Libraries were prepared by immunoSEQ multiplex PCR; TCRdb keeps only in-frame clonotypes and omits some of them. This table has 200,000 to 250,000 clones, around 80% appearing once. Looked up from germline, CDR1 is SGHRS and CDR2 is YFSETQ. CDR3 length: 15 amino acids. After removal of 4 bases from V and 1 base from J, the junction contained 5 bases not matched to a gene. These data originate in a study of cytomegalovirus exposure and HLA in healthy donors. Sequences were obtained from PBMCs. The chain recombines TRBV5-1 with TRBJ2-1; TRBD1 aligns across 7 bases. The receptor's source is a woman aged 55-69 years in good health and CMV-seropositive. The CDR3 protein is CASSLETGSYNEQFF. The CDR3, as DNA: TGCGCCAGCAGCCTCGAGACAGGGTCCTACAATGAGCAGTTCTTC.